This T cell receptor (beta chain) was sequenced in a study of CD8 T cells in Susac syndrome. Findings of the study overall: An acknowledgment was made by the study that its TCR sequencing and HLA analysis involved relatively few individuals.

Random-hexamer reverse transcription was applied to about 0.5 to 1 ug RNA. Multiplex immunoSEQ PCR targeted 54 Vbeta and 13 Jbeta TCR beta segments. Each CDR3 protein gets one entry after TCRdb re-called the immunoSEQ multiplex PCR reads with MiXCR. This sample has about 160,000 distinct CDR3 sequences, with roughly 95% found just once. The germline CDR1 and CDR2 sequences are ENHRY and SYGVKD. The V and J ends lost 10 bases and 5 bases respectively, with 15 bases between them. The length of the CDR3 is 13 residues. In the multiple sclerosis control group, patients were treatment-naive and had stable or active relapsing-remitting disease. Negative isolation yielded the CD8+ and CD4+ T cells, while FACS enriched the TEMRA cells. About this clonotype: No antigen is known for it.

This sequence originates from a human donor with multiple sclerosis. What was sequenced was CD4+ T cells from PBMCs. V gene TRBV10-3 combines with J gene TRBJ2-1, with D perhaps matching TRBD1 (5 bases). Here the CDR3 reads CATTQGTDNEQFF. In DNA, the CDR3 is TGTGCCACTACGCAGGGTACGGACAATGAGCAGTTCTTC.